Described below is a single TCR beta chain sequence and its context. Its cognate antigen is unknown. At survey level, the immunoSEQ assay was run in its v3.0 version. Method: immunoSEQ multiplex PCR; TCRdb's copy keeps in-frame clones and lacks some. The sample carries about 22,000 clones, about 80% recorded once. This record comes from a study of long-term antiretroviral therapy in people with HIV. The study's findings and limits: Clones with expansion before ART led the repertoire at all time points.

At least one PBMC sample before ART and at least two after were required. Each HIV-infected participant was given treatment in the United States. Prior to DNA extraction, the samples held roughly 1-10 million cryopreserved PBMC. V gave up 3 bases and J gave up 7 bases, with 10 bases separating them. Germline values: CDR1 ENHRY, CDR2 SYGVKD. The CDR3 length is 12 residues. This TCR came from a man aged 35-49 years with HIV. Sequencing used unsorted PBMCs, obtained 0.5 years before starting antiretroviral therapy. This chain connects TRBV10-3 to TRBJ2-7; D is possibly TRBD1 (6 bases). CDR3 amino acids: CAISDTGKEQYF. The CDR3 region has the DNA TGTGCCATCAGTGATACAGGGAAAGAGCAGTACTTC.